The following is a T cell receptor beta chain sequence with its context. Its antigen specificity is not known. No quality values exist for individual bases; no much larger clone is one base distant. For CDR1 and CDR2, the germline V gene lists KGHDR and SFDVKD. CDR3 length: 19 amino acids, cysteine to phenylalanine. The entry retains the CDR3 DNA only, 57 bases that are in frame from base 1. Trimming removed 6 bases from V and 5 bases from J, leaving 27 bases between the germline ends. Library generation was performed with RT-PCR. Sequencing used an Illumina HiSeq 2500. TCRdb reprocessing: public reads trimmed at Q25 with fastp, clones called with MiXCR, in-frame beta chains kept. Every distinct CDR3 protein forms one entry, paired with its most common genes and DNA. A total of more than 550,000 distinct CDR3 sequences appear in this sample, roughly 12% of them only once. The ten largest make up 11% of the sample.

The sample comes from a study of response to subunit inactivated influenza vaccine listed by TCRdb under 2018. Background for the entire study: Deep quantitative T cell receptor repertoire profiling was used in the study to track responses to a trivalent subunit inactivated influenza vaccine. On the study overall, not on this receptor specifically: It was suggested by the authors that each seasonal influenza vaccination may recruit only a limited number of new T cells.

This same sample was also part of a study on T cells expressing NK-cell markers. The second investigation adds: TCR beta cDNA libraries were prepared using 5'RACE template switching, which introduced a universal primer site and unique molecular identifiers. Three sorted T-cell subsets (CD3+CD56+NKG2C+, CD3+CD56+NKG2C- and CD3+CD56-NKG2C+) from 8 or 9 donors had their TCR beta-chain repertoires profiled. Of the eight sequenced donors, seven were found to be HCMV-seropositive and one was found to be HCMV-seronegative. In several experiments an anti-gammadeltaTCR antibody was added to restrict sorting to alphabetaTCR-expressing T cells. For six donors, the dominant CD3+CD56+NKG2C+ clonotypes were among the top 10 CD8+ clonotypes and accounted for roughly 1.0-8% of CD8+ T cells. Those dominant clonotypes were again the most abundant among CD3+CD56-NKG2C+ cells in several donors, at about 28.3-60.1%. Whether the expanded NKG2C-expressing T cell clones were specific for HCMV antigens was left unclear. The eight sequenced donors were randomly selected healthy volunteers, three men and five women. To determine HCMV serostatus, a commercial ELISA kit was used to detect HCMV-specific IgG in serum. Ficoll density gradient centrifugation was used to isolate peripheral blood mononuclear cells from blood. For about six donors, bulk peripheral blood T-cell repertoires were also sequenced from unsorted PBMC. Synthesis of cDNA was primed from the TCR beta constant segment and was followed by two consecutive PCR amplification steps. Sequencing of the libraries produced 2 x 150 bp reads on Illumina HiSeq 2000/2500, MiSeq or NextSeq. MIGEC handled demultiplexing of the reads and grouping by UMI, while MiTCR was used to assemble and quantify clonotypes. To remove erroneous sequences, TCR cDNA sequences were retained only when supported by two or more reads. The tcR package was used for downstream repertoire analysis, and clonotypes were matched across fractions by CDR3 nucleotide sequence plus V segment. VDJmatch was used to annotate antigen specificity against VDJdb, with one amino acid substitution in CDR3 permitted.

The origin of this receptor is a man over 45 who received an inactivated influenza vaccine. Donor details come from another sample of the same person, matched by shared clones. In this chain, TRBV24-1 is recombined with TRBJ2-2, with a tentative D gene TRBD1 over 6 matching bases. The sequences come from PBMCs from blood, collected on the day of vaccination. The DNA sequence is TGTGCCACCAGTCCTTTGGACTCCACAGGGAAGCAAGGTACCGGGGAGCTGTTTTTT. This gives the protein CATSPLDSTGKQGTGELFF.